This is a list of T cell receptor beta chains from one sample in a study of Ad26.COV2.S vaccination and SARS-CoV-2 variants. TCRdb's copy holds only in-frame clones and misses some; the assay was immunoSEQ multiplex PCR. The sample lists around 350,000 clones; about 85% were seen once. The material sequenced was peripheral blood, taken in a trial of Ad26.COV2.S vaccine versus placebo. Receptors were obtained from a person between 18 and 60 years old who received the Ad26.COV2.S COVID-19 vaccine or a placebo. Both conserved end residues are part of each CDR3. A D gene is named only where the DNA matches it firmly. Size values are once, few and many counts, or a class for expanded clones, and some rows have none.

abundance	d_gene	j_gene	v_gene	CDR3nt	CDR3aa
NA	TRBD2	TRBJ2-3	TRBV6-2/TRBV6-3	TGTGCCAGCAGTTACTCGGGACTAGCGGGGGTAGGAGATACGCAGTATTTT	CASSYSGLAGVGDTQYF
NA	NA	TRBJ2-5	TRBV6-6	TGTGCCAGCAGAGACTCGCAAGAGACCCAGTACTTC	CASRDSQETQYF
NA	NA	TRBJ2-1	TRBV11-2	TGTGCCAGCAGCTTATTGCGGGGACCCCAATGGAATGAGCAGTTCTTC	CASSLLRGPQWNEQFF
NA	TRBD1	TRBJ1-5	TRBV18	TGTGCCAGCTCCAGGGGGGGTCAGCCCCAGCATTTT	CASSRGGQPQHF
few	TRBD2	TRBJ2-7	TRBV2	TGTGCCAGCAGACGAAGCGGGGGGGCCTACGAGCAGTACTTC	CASRRSGGAYEQYF
NA	NA	TRBJ1-1	TRBV27	TGTGCCAGCAGTTTTTCCGGGAACACTGAAGCTTTCTTT	CASSFSGNTEAFF
once	NA	TRBJ1-4	TRBV4-3	TGCGCCAGCAGCCAAGAGGGGGGACTTAATGAAAAACTGTTTTTT	CASSQEGGLNEKLFF
NA	NA	TRBJ2-5	TRBV6-5	TGTGCCAGCAGTTACTCGCGACCGCCTAATGGGGAGACCCAGTACTTC	CASSYSRPPNGETQYF
NA	TRBD2	TRBJ2-1	TRBV3-1/TRBV3-2	TGTGCCAGCAGCCAACCCTATTTAGCGGGAGGGAATGAGCAGTTCTTC	CASSQPYLAGGNEQFF
NA	TRBD2	TRBJ2-5	TRBV5-4	TGTGCCAGCAGCTTGTCGACCCTAGCGGGTATAGAGACCCAGTACTTC	CASSLSTLAGIETQYF
NA	NA	TRBJ2-5	TRBV18	TGTGCCAGCTCGTTCTTTAGTAGCGGAAACCAAGAGACCCAGTACTTC	CASSFFSSGNQETQYF
NA	NA	TRBJ1-4	TRBV6-5	TGTGCCAGCAGTTACTCGGGATCTCATAATGAAAAACTGTTTTTT	CASSYSGSHNEKLFF
NA	TRBD1	TRBJ2-7	TRBV27	TGTGCCAGCAGTTTGACAGGGGCGGATTCCTACGAGCAGTACTTC	CASSLTGADSYEQYF
NA	TRBD1	TRBJ2-5	TRBV30	TGTGCCTGGAGTTTCAACAGGGGGCGAGAGACCCAGTACTTC	CAWSFNRGRETQYF
NA	NA	TRBJ2-5	TRBV15	TGTGCCACCAGCAGAGGCTACCCCCCGAGGGAGGGGGGGGGCCAAGAGACCCAGTACTTC	CATSRGYPPREGGGQETQYF
NA	TRBD2	TRBJ2-1	TRBV7-6	TGTGCCAGCAGCTTAGGGGGGGGACTAGCCAATTACAATGAGCAGTTCTTC	CASSLGGGLANYNEQFF
NA	NA	TRBJ1-2	TRBV30	TGTGCCTGGAGGCTCCGTGGCTACACCTTC	CAWRLRGYTF
NA	NA	TRBJ2-5	TRBV29-1	TGCAGCTCCCGATTCCAAGAGACCCAGTACTTC	CSSRFQETQYF
once	TRBD1	TRBJ2-1	TRBV7-2	TGTGCCAGCAGCGGGGACAGGGGGGGCTACAATGAGCAGTTCTTC	CASSGDRGGYNEQFF
NA	NA	TRBJ2-1	TRBV6-5	TGTGCCAGCTCCTACAATGAGCAGTTCTTC	CASSYNEQFF
NA	NA	TRBJ2-3	TRBV4-1	TGCGCCAGCAGCCAAGATCTCTCAGATACGCAGTATTTT	CASSQDLSDTQYF
few	TRBD1	TRBJ1-3	TRBV7-6	TGTGCCAGCAGCCCGTTGACAGGGGAGGTGGGAAACACCATATATTTT	CASSPLTGEVGNTIYF
NA	TRBD1	TRBJ1-1	TRBV11-3	TGTGCCAGCAGTCAGGGGGGGAGAGCTTTCTTT	CASSQGGRAFF
NA	NA	TRBJ2-7	TRBV6-5	TGTGCCAGCAGTTACCGGGGGTTCTCCTACGAGCAGTACTTC	CASSYRGFSYEQYF
once	NA	TRBJ1-4	TRBV19	TGTGCCAGTAGTATAGGTGGGGTAAGCGAAAAACTGTTTTTT	CASSIGGVSEKLFF
few	NA	TRBJ2-3	TRBV24-1	TGTGCCACCAGTGTAAAGGCAGCGGCCACAGATACGCAGTATTTT	CATSVKAAATDTQYF
few	NA	TRBJ2-3	TRBV2	TGTGCCAGCAGTGGTGCGACAGATACGCAGTATTTT	CASSGATDTQYF
NA	NA	TRBJ1-1	TRBV12-3/TRBV12-4	TGTGCCAGCAGCCGAAACCAGGGGACTGAAGCTTTCTTT	CASSRNQGTEAFF
NA	TRBD2	TRBJ2-7	TRBV11-2	TGTGCCAGCAGCCTTGGTGTAGCGGGGGCTCGGGAGCAGTACTTC	CASSLGVAGAREQYF
once	TRBD2	TRBJ2-7	TRBV6-5	TGTGCCAGCTCTGCGACTAGCGTCACCTACGAGCAGTACTTC	CASSATSVTYEQYF